This paragraph reports one T cell receptor (beta chain). Its specificity is unknown. The junction shows a germline mismatch at one end, possibly a read error. These data originate in a study of T cell responses to AZD1222 COVID-19 vaccine. Notes on the study in general: Spike regions recognized by vaccine-associated CD4 TCRs spanned the protein, led by 160-218 and 743-854. Donors were chiefly white British, with a greater number of females, and clonal diversity was perhaps underestimated.

Profiling relied on immunoSEQ multiplex PCR, and the TCRdb table lists in-frame clones only, not all of them. The table lists over 200,000 clones, around 94% of them singletons. CDR1 and CDR2 (germline): SNHLY, FYNNEI. The length of the CDR3 is 14 residues. The J gene is TRBJ2-7, the V gene TRBV2; no definite D call. The sequencing used peripheral blood, collected 28 days after the second dose of the MenACWY control vaccine. The source of this sequence is an adult who received the MenACWY meningococcal vaccine as a control. CDR3 sequence: CASREGRISYEQYF. The CDR3 nucleotides read TGTGCCAGCAGAGAAGGCAGGATATCCTACGAGCAGTACTTC. The variable domain in full, with the rest retrieved from reference TRBV2 and TRBJ2-7, is EPEVTQTPSHQVTQMGQEVILRCVPISNHLYFYWYRQILGQKVEFLVSFYNNEISEKSEIFDDQFSVERPDGSNFTLKIRSTKLEDSAMYFCASREGRISYEQYFGPGTRLTVT.